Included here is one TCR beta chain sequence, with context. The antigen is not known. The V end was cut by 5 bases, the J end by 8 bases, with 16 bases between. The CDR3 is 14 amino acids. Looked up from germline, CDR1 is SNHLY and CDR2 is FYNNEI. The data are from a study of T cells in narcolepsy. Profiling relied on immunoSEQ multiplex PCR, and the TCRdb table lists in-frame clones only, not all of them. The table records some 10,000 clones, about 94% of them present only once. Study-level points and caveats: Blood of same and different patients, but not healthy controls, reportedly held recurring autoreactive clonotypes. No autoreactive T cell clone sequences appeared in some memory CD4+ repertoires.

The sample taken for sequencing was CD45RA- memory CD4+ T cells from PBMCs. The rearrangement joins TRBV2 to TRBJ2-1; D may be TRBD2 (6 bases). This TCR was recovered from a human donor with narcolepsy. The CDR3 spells CASSFYRRDDEQFF. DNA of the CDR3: TGTGCCAGCAGTTTCTATCGGAGGGATGATGAGCAGTTCTTC.